These T cell receptor beta chains were read from a single sample in a study of T cells in Graves' hyperthyroidism and ophthalmopathy. TCRdb re-called the multiplex PCR reads through MiXCR, storing one row per CDR3 protein. The table records hundreds of thousands of distinct CDR3 sequences, roughly 40% of them present only once. Sequencing input: blood. Source of these receptors: a man aged 18-30 years with Graves' hyperthyroidism. The CDR3 runs from the conserved cysteine through the conserved F or W. A D gene is named only where the DNA matches it firmly. Clone size is given for some rows only: seen once, a few or many times, or a class if the clone is expanded.

.	TRBV10-3	TRBJ2-7	TRBD1	TGTGCCAGCAGTTTAGGGACAGGGGTCCTCGAGCAGTACTTC	CASSLGTGVLEQYF
many	TRBV6-5	TRBJ1-2	.	TGTGCCAGCAGTTACTCCCTTGGCCCGGTGGGCTACACCTTC	CASSYSLGPVGYTF
many	TRBV7-9	TRBJ1-1	TRBD1	TGTGCCAGCGGACGACAGGGGACGAACACTGAAGCTTTCTTT	CASGRQGTNTEAFF
few	TRBV7-9	TRBJ2-2	.	TGTGCCAGCAGCTCCCCAGGAGACACCGGGGAGCTGTTTTTT	CASSSPGDTGELFF
many	TRBV2	TRBJ2-7	TRBD2	TGTGCCACCCGGGATAGCGGGAAATACGAGCAGTACTTC	CATRDSGKYEQYF
few	TRBV20-1	TRBJ2-7	TRBD2	TGCAGTGCGCCTGTAGCGGGTGTAGAAATCTACGAGCAGTACTTC	CSAPVAGVEIYEQYF
.	TRBV14	TRBJ1-1	TRBD1	TGTGCCAGCAGCCCAAGTGGACAGGGGAGGCATTCTGAAGCTTTCTTT	CASSPSGQGRHSEAFF
.	TRBV29-1	TRBJ2-5	.	TGCAGCGTTGCTGAGGGGGTAGGGGAGACCCAGTACTTC	CSVAEGVGETQYF
many	TRBV3-1	TRBJ1-2	.	TGTGCCAGCAGCCAAAGGACATCTGGCTACACCTTC	CASSQRTSGYTF
.	TRBV7-9	TRBJ1-5	.	TGTGCCAGCAGCTTCCAGCAGGTTTTCAGCAATCAGCCCCAGCATTTT	CASSFQQVFSNQPQHF
many	TRBV29-1	TRBJ2-7	TRBD1	TGCAGCGTTGGGGGGGACAGGGGCTACGAGCAGTACTTC	CSVGGDRGYEQYF
.	TRBV10-3	TRBJ2-6	TRBD1	TGTGCCATCACCCGAACAGGGGCCTCAGGGGCCGACGTCCTGAGTTTC	CAITRTGASGADVLSF
many	TRBV11-1	TRBJ2-7	.	TGTGCCAGCAGCTTATCGGGGAACGAGCAGTACTTC	CASSLSGNEQYF